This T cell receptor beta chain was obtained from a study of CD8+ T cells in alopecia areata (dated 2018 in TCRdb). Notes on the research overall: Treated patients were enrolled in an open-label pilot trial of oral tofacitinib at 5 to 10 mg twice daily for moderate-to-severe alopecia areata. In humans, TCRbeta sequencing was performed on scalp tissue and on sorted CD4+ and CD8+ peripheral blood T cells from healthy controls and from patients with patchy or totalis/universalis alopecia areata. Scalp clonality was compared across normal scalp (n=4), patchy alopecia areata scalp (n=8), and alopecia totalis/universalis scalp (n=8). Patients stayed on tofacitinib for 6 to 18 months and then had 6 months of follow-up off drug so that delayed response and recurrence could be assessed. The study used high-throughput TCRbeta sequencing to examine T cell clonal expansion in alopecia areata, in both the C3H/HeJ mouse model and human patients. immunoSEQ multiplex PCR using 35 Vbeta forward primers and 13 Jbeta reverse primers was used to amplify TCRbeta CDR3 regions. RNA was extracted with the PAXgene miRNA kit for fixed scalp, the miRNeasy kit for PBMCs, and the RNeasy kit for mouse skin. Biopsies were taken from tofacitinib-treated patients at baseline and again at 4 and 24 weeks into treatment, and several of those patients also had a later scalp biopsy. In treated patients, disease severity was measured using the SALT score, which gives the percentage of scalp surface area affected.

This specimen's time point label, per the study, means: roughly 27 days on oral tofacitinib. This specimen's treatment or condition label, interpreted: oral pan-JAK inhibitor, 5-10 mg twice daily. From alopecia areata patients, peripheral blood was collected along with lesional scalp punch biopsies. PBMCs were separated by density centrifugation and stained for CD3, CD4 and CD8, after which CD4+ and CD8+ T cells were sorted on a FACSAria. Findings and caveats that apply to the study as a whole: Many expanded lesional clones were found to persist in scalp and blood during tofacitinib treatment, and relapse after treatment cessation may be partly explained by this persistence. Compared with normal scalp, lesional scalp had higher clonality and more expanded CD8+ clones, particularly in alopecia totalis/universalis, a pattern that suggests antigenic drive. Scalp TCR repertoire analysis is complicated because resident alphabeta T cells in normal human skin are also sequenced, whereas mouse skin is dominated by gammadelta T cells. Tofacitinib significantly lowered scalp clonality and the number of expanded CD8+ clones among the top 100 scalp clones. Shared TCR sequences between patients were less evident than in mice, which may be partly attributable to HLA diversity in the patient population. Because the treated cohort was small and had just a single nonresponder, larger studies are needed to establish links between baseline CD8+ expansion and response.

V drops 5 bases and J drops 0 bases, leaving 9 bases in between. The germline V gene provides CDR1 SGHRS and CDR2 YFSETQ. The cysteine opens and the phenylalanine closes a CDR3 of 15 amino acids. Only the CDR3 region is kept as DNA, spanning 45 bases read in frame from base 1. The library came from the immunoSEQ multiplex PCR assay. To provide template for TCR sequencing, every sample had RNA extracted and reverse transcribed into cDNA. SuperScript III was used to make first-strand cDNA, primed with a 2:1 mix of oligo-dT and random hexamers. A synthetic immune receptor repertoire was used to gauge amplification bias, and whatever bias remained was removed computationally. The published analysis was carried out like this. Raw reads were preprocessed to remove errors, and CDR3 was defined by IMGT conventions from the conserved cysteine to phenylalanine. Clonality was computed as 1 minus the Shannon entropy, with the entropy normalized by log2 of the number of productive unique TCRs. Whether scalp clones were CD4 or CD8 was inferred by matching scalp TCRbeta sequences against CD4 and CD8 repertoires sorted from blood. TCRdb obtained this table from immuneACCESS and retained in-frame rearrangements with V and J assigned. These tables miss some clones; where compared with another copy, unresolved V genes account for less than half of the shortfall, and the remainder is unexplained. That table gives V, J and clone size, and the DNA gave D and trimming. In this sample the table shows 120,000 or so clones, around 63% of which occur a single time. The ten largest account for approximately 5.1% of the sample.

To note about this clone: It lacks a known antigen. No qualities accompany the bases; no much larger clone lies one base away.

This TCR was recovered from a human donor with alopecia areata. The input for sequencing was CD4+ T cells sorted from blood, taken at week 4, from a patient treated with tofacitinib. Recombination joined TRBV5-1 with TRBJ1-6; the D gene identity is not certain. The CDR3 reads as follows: CASRTASSYNSPLHF. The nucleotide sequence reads TGCGCCAGCAGGACGGCGAGCTCCTATAATTCACCCCTCCACTTT.